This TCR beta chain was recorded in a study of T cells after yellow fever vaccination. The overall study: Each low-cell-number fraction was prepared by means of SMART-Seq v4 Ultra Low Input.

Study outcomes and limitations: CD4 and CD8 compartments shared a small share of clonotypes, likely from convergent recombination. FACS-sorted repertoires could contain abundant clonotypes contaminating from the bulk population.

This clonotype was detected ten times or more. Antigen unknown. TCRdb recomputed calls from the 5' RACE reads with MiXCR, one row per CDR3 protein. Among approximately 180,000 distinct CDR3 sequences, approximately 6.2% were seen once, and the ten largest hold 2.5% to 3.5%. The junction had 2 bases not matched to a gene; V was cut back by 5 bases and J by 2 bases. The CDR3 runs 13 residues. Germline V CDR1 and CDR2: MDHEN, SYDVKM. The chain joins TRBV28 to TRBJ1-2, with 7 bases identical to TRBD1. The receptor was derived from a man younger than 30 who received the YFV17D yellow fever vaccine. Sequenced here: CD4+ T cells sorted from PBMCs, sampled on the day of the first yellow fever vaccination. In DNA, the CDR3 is TGTGCCAGCAGTGAGGGACAGAACTATGGCTACACCTTC. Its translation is CASSEGQNYGYTF.